A selection of T cell receptor beta chains follows, all from one sample in a study of PD-L1 blockade in urothelial cancer. Sequencing was performed with immunoSEQ multiplex PCR; in TCRdb, only in-frame clones are kept and a portion is missing. The repertoire holds around 100,000 clones, with 90% to 95% as singletons. The specimen was PBMCs, collected around atezolizumab (anti-PD-L1) treatment. The receptors come from a woman of 80 years or more with urothelial cancer. Both conserved end residues are part of each CDR3. The order of the fields is V gene, D gene, J gene, clone size, CDR3 DNA, CDR3 protein. A D gene is named only where the DNA matches it firmly. Size is omitted from some rows. Given values are once, few, many or a class for expanded clones.

TRBV4-1	TRBD2	TRBJ2-7	-	TGCGCCAGCAGCCAAGGTCCGACTAGCCCGGGGGAGCAGTACTTC	CASSQGPTSPGEQYF
TRBV7-9	TRBD2	TRBJ2-3	once	TGTGCCAGCAGCTACGGGACTAGCGGGAGTGGGCCTCAGTATTTT	CASSYGTSGSGPQYF
TRBV5-4	TRBD1	TRBJ1-1	-	TGTGCCGGAAGCATTACAGGGGGCAACACTGAAGCTTTCTTT	CAGSITGGNTEAFF
TRBV5-1	TRBD2	TRBJ2-7	-	TGCGCCAGCAGCTTGGCTGGGGCAGCGGGGCCCTCCTACGAGCAGTACTTC	CASSLAGAAGPSYEQYF
TRBV29-1	-	TRBJ1-1	-	TGCAGCGCCCTAGCCTCGTGGAGAAAAACTGAAGCTTTCTTT	CSALASWRKTEAFF
TRBV6-4	-	TRBJ2-2	-	TGTGCCAGCAGACCAATGGACACTAACACCGGGGAGCTGTTTTTT	CASRPMDTNTGELFF
TRBV30	TRBD1	TRBJ2-3	-	TGTGCCTGGAGCCTCGGACAGGGAAAGGATACGCAGTATTTT	CAWSLGQGKDTQYF
TRBV5-1	-	TRBJ1-2	-	TGCGCCAGCAGCGTAACCCGGGGAAACTATGGCTACACCTTC	CASSVTRGNYGYTF
TRBV9	TRBD2	TRBJ2-1	-	TGTGCCAGCAGCATCCAGACTAGCGGGACGCTAGGTGAGCAGTTCTTC	CASSIQTSGTLGEQFF
TRBV28	-	TRBJ2-7	few	TGTGCCAGCAGTTCGGCCCCCGGGAGACGGACGAGCTCCTACGAGCAGTACTTC	CASSSAPGRRTSSYEQYF
TRBV30	-	TRBJ1-1	-	TGTGCCTCTCTAGGGGGAACTGGAACTTTCTTT	CASLGGTGTFF
TRBV30	TRBD1	TRBJ1-5	-	TGTGCCTGGAGTGTAGGGGACAGGAGTAATCAGCCCCAGCATTTT	CAWSVGDRSNQPQHF
TRBV28	TRBD1	TRBJ2-2	-	TGTGCCAGCAGGCCGGGACAGGGGACCACCGGGGAGCTGTTTTTT	CASRPGQGTTGELFF
TRBV11-3	-	TRBJ2-2	once	TGTGCCAGCAGCTTAGTCTCGAGCGGAGGAAACACCGGGGAGCTGTTTTTT	CASSLVSSGGNTGELFF
TRBV5-1	-	TRBJ2-1	-	TGCGCCAGCAGCTTGGACTTACTCTCCTACAATGAGCAGTTCTTC	CASSLDLLSYNEQFF
TRBV18	TRBD2	TRBJ2-7	few	TGTGCCAGCTCACCGGGGGGGAGCGACGAGCAGTACTTC	CASSPGGSDEQYF
TRBV18	TRBD1	TRBJ1-4	-	TGTGCCAGCTCAAGACAGGGGACGGAAGAAAAACTGTTTTTT	CASSRQGTEEKLFF
TRBV2	TRBD1	TRBJ1-1	-	TGTGCCAGCAGTGAGGAGACAGGGGGCCTTAACACTGAAGCTTTCTTT	CASSEETGGLNTEAFF
TRBV5-1	-	TRBJ1-1	-	TGCGCCAGCCGCACCCACGGGTCGTCTACTGAAGCTTTCTTT	CASRTHGSSTEAFF
TRBV28	TRBD2	TRBJ2-1	-	TGTGCCAGCAGTGAACCGGGACTAGCGGGATCCTTCTACAATGAGCAGTTCTTC	CASSEPGLAGSFYNEQFF
TRBV10-1	-	TRBJ2-7	-	TGCGCCAGCAGTGTAACCCACGGGTCCTACGAGCAGTACTTC	CASSVTHGSYEQYF
TRBV27	-	TRBJ1-1	once	TGTGCCAGCAGTTTATCGGCAGGGGCTATGAACACTGAAGCTTTCTTT	CASSLSAGAMNTEAFF
TRBV30	TRBD1	TRBJ1-3	-	TGTGCCTGGACCTACCAGGGGGCCCAATTCTCTGGAAACACCATATATTTT	CAWTYQGAQFSGNTIYF
TRBV28	TRBD1	TRBJ1-4	-	TGTGCCAGCAGTTTGTCCGGGACAGTTGGTGAAAAACTGTTTTTT	CASSLSGTVGEKLFF
TRBV7-3	TRBD2	TRBJ2-1	-	TGTGCCAGCAGCCCAACTAGCGGGAGATGGAATGAGCAGTTCTTC	CASSPTSGRWNEQFF
TRBV9	TRBD2	TRBJ2-7	once	TGTGCCAGCAGCGTAGGGGGACTAGATCAGGGCGAGCAGTACTTC	CASSVGGLDQGEQYF
TRBV15	-	TRBJ2-5	-	TGTGCCACCAGCAGAGTCTTTTCCGACCAAGAGACCCAGTACTTC	CATSRVFSDQETQYF
TRBV30	-	TRBJ1-4	-	TGTGCCTGGAGTCCCCTTAGGGGGTTTGGTGAAAAACTGTTTTTT	CAWSPLRGFGEKLFF
TRBV7-6	-	TRBJ2-2	-	TGTGCCAGCAGCCAGGTTCGAGGGACCGGGGAGCTGTTTTTT	CASSQVRGTGELFF
TRBV6-5	-	TRBJ1-1	-	TGTGCCAGCAGTTACCGACAGAACACTGAAGCTTTCTTT	CASSYRQNTEAFF
TRBV6-1	-	TRBJ1-1	-	TGTGCCAGCAGTTCCCCGGGGGGGTTGGAAGCTTTCTTT	CASSSPGGLEAFF
TRBV25-1	-	TRBJ1-2	once	TGTGCCAGCAGTGAGGGGGGGAACTATGGCTACACCTTC	CASSEGGNYGYTF
TRBV7-8	-	TRBJ1-1	once	TGTGCCAGCAGCTTACCACCCCGGCGGATTGGGAACACTGAAGCTTTCTTT	CASSLPPRRIGNTEAFF
TRBV29-1	-	TRBJ2-2	few	TGCAGCGTTAAACCAGGCACCGGGGAGCTGTTTTTT	CSVKPGTGELFF
TRBV5-1	TRBD2	TRBJ2-7	-	TGCGCCAGCAGCCCCCGGACTAGTCCCGAGCAGTACTTC	CASSPRTSPEQYF
TRBV30	-	TRBJ1-2	-	TGTGCCTGGAGTGTACCCCGGGCTGCGGGGGAAACCGGCCCTGGCTACACCTTC	CAWSVPRAAGETGPGYTF
TRBV28	-	TRBJ2-2	-	TGTGCCAGCGGGACATACACCGGGGAGCTGTTTTTT	CASGTYTGELFF
TRBV27	TRBD2	TRBJ2-5	-	TGTGCCAGCAGACCTGCGGGGGGAGAGACCCAGTACTTC	CASRPAGGETQYF
TRBV11-2	-	TRBJ1-1	-	TGTGCCAGCAGCGTCAGACTTGAAGCTTTCTTT	CASSVRLEAFF
TRBV7-8	-	TRBJ2-4	-	TGTGCCAGCAGCCCACGACAGCAGGTAGCCAAAAACATTCAGTACTTC	CASSPRQQVAKNIQYF
TRBV7-3	TRBD2	TRBJ2-3	-	TGTGCCAGCAGCTCCCCTAGCGGGAGCACAGATACGCAGTATTTT	CASSSPSGSTDTQYF
TRBV18	TRBD1	TRBJ1-2	-	TGTGCCAGCTCGCAGGACAGGGGTCCTTATGGCTACACCTTC	CASSQDRGPYGYTF
TRBV18	TRBD1	TRBJ2-7	-	TGTGCCAGCTCACCGGGACAGGGGGCTGGCGAGCAGTACTTC	CASSPGQGAGEQYF
TRBV2	-	TRBJ2-7	-	TGTGCCAGCAGGCGACTATCCTACGAGCAGTACTTC	CASRRLSYEQYF
TRBV25-1	-	TRBJ2-3	-	TGTGCCAGCAGTGAATCCGGACAAGATACGCAGTATTTT	CASSESGQDTQYF